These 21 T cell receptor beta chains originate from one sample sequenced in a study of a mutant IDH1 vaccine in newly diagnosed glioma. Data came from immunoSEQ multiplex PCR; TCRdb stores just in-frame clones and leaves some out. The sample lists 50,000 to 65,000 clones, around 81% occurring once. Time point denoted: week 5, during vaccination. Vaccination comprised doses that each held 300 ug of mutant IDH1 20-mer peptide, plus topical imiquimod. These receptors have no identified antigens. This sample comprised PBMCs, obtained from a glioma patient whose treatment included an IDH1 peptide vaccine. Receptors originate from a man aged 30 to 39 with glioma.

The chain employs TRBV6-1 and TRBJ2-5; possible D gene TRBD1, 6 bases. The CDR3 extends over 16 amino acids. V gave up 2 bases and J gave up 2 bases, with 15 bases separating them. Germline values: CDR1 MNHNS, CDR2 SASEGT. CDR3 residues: CASSERAGASQETQYF. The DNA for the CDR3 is TGTGCCAGCAGTGAAAGGGCAGGGGCCTCACAAGAGACCCAGTACTTC.

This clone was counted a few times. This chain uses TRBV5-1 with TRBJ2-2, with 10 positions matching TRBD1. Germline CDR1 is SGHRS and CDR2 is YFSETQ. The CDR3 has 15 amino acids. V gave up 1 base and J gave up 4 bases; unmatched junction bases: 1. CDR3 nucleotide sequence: TGCGCCAGCAGCTTGTGGACAGGGGGCACCGGGGAGCTGTTTTTT. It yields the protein CASSLWTGGTGELFF.

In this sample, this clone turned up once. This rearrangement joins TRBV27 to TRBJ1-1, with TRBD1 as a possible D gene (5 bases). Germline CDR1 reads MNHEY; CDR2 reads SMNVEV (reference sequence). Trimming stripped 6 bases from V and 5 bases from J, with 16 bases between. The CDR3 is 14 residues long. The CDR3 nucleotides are TGTGCCAGCAGGCGGACCAGGGTAGGGACTGAAGCTTTCTTT. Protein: CASRRTRVGTEAFF.

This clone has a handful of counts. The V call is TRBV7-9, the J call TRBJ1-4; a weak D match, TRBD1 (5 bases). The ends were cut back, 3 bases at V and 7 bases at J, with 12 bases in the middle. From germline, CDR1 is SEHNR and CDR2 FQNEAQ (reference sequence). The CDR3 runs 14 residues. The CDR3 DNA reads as TGTGCCAGCAGCTTTCAGGGTGACAGTGAAAAACTGTTTTTT. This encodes CASSFQGDSEKLFF.

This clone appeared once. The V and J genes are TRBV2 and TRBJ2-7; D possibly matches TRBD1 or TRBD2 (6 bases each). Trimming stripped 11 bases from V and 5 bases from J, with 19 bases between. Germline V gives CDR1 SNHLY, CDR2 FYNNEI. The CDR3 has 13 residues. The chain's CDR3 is CARGGSLGDEQYF. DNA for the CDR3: TGTGCCCGAGGGGGGTCGCTTGGTGACGAGCAGTACTTC.

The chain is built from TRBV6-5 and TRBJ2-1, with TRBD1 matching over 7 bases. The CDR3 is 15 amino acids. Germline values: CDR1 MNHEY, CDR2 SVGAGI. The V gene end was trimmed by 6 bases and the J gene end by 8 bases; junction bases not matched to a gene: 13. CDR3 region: CASSLGQAHRYEQFF. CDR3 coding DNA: TGTGCCAGCAGCCTTGGACAGGCCCATCGGTATGAGCAGTTCTTC.

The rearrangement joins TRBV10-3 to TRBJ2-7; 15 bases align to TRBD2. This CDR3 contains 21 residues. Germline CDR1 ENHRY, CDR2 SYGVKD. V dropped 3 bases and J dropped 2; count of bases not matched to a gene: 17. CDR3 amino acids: CAISDRGEGLAGGKDPYEQYF. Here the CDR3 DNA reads TGTGCCATCAGTGACCGAGGAGAGGGACTAGCGGGGGGAAAGGATCCCTACGAGCAGTACTTC.

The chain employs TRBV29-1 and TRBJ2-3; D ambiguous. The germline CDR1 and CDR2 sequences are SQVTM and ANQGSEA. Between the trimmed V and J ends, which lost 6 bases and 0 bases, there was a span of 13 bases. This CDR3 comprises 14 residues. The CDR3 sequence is CSVPDKASTDTQYF. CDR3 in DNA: TGCAGCGTACCTGACAAGGCCAGCACAGATACGCAGTATTTT.

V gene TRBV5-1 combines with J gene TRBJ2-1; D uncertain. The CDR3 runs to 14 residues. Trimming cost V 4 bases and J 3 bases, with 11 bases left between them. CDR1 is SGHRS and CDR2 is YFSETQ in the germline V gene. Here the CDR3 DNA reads TGCGCCAGCAGCCTCTCGGTGGACTACAATGAGCAGTTCTTC. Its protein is CASSLSVDYNEQFF.

The CDR3 spells CASSIRAGRTDTQYF. As DNA, the CDR3 is TGTGCCAGTAGTATACGAGCGGGGCGCACAGATACGCAGTATTTT. The chain is built from TRBV19 and TRBJ2-3, with 7 positions matching TRBD2. The CDR3 contains 15 residues. Trimming took 2 bases from V and 1 from J; bases not matched to a gene: 3. Germline V gene data show CDR1 as LNHDA and CDR2 as SQIVND (reference sequence).

CDR3 nucleotides: TGCGCCAGCATGAGAAGCGGGGGGAATGAGCAGTTCTTC. Its translation is CASMRSGGNEQFF. J is TRBJ2-1 and V is TRBV10-1; TRBD2 agrees at 9 bases. Germline loops: CDR1 WNHNN, CDR2 SYGVQD (reference sequence). The CDR3 has 13 amino acids. The V gene end was trimmed by 7 bases and the J gene end by 7 bases; junction bases not matched to a gene: 5.

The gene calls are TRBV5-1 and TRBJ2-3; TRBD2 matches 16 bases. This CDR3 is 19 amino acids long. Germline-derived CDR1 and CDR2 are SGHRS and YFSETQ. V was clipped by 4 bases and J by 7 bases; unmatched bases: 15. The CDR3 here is CASSRRILGTSGGAHTQYF. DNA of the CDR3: TGCGCCAGCAGCCGAAGAATACTAGGGACTAGCGGGGGGGCCCATACGCAGTATTTT.

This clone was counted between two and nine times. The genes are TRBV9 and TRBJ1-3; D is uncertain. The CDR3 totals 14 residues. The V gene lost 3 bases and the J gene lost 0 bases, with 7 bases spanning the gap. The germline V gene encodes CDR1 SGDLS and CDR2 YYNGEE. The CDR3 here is CASSDRDSGNTIYF. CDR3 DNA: TGTGCCAGCAGCGACCGGGACTCTGGAAACACCATATATTTT.

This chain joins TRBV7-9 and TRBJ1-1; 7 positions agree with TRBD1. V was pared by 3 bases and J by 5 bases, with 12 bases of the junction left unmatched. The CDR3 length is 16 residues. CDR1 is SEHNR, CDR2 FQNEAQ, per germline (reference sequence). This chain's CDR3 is CASSLELTGARTEAFF. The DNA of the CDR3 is TGTGCCAGCAGCTTGGAATTAACAGGGGCGCGGACTGAAGCTTTCTTT.

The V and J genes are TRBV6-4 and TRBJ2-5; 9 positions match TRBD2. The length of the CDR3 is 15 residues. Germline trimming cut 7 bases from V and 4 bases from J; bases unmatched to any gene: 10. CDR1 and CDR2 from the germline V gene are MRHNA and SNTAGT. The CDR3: CASIGGGGLGETQYF. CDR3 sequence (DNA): TGTGCCAGCATCGGCGGGGGGGGCTTAGGAGAGACCCAGTACTTC.

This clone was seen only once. The CDR3 sequence is CASSRAAIGDTQYF. CDR3 coding DNA: TGTGCCAGCAGCCGGGCAGCAATTGGAGATACGCAGTATTTT. V is TRBV4-2 and J is TRBJ2-3, with no clear D. Trimming shortened V by 4 bases and J by 5 bases, and 13 bases separated the two germline ends. There are 14 residues in the CDR3. The germline V gene has CDR1 LGHNA and CDR2 YNFKEQ.

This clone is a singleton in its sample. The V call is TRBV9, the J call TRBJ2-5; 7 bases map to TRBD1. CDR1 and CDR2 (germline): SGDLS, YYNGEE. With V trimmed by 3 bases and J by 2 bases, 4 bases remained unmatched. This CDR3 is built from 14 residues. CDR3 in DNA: TGTGCCAGCAGCGCTACAGGGGCTCAAGAGACCCAGTACTTC. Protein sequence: CASSATGAQETQYF.

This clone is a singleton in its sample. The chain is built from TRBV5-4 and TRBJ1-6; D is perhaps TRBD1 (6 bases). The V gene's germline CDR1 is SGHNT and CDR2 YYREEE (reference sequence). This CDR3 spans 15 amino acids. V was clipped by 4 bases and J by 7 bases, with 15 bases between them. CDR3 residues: CASSLGGGTNSPLHF. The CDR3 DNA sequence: TGTGCCAGCAGCCTGGGAGGGGGAACCAATTCACCCCTCCACTTT.

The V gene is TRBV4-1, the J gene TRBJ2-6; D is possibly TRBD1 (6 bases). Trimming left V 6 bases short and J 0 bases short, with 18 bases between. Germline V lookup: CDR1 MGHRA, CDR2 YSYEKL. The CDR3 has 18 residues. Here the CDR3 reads CASSRTANLDSGANVLTF. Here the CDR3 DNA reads TGCGCCAGCAGTAGGACAGCGAACCTTGACTCTGGGGCCAACGTCCTGACTTTC.

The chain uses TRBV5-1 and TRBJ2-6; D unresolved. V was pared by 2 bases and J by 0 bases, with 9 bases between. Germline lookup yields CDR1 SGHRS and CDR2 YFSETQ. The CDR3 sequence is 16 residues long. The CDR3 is CASSFPQPSGANVLTF. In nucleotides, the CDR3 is TGCGCCAGCAGCTTTCCACAACCCTCTGGGGCCAACGTCCTGACTTTC.

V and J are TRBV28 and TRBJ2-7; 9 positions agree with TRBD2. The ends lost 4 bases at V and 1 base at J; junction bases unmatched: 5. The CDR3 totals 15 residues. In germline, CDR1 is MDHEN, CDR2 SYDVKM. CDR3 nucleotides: TGTGCCAGCAGTTCCCCAGCGGGGGGATCCTACGAGCAGTACTTC. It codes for CASSSPAGGSYEQYF.